This entry features one T cell receptor (beta chain) sequence. No cognate antigen has been identified for it. No base quality values were provided; no much bigger clone lies one nucleotide off. TCRbeta CDR3 regions were amplified from genomic DNA using the immunoSEQ Assay, a bias-controlled multiplex PCR. For the original study's pipeline: Nucleated cell counts per sample were estimated from amplification of reference gene primers within the assay. To quantify the absolute abundance of each unique TCRbeta CDR3 rearrangement, sequence reads were collapsed and filtered. For each sample, productive Simpson clonality was calculated as the square root of Simpson's diversity index across productive rearrangements. TCRdb obtained this table from immuneACCESS and retained in-frame rearrangements with V and J assigned. These tables miss some clones; where compared with another copy, unresolved V genes account for less than half of the shortfall, and the remainder is unexplained. V, J and clone size reflect that table, while D and trimming were determined from the DNA. The sample has approximately 100,000 clones on record, about 70% of them singletons. The ten largest make up 0.9% of the sample.

The sample originates from a study of blood T cell repertoires in COVID-19 (TCRdb year 2020). Looking at the study overall: Collaborator samples came from the United States, Italy and Spain and covered acute and convalescent phases of COVID-19. Nearly every sample came with metadata listing a de-identified subject ID, COVID-19 status, age in years and sex. The repertoires were released in a freely available public database meant as a resource for research on the immune response to SARS-CoV-2. The prospective study material was composed of cDNA or gDNA derived from T cells, B-cell-depleted T cells, or PBMCs. The dataset comprised deeply sampled blood TCRbeta repertoires from subjects exposed to, actively infected with, or recovered from COVID-19. Samples came from the ongoing ImmuneRACE study (first 160 participants) plus 1,254 subjects from 6 global collaborators. HLA class I and class II types, where available, came from metadata supplied by the sample provider rather than from assay-based typing.

CDR1 and CDR2 were assigned from the germline V gene (reference sequence) as GTSNPN and SVGIG. The junction shows trimming of 3 bases on V and 15 bases on J, plus 12 bases between the germline ends. Reading from cysteine to phenylalanine, the CDR3 counts 11 amino acids. The CDR3 DNA has 33 bases and is translated from base 1. What the work shows at the level of the full study, not this receptor alone: Clinical and demographic metadata were provided uncurated, with the amount varying by source and participant.

Whole blood was collected in K2EDTA tubes by collaborating institutions according to the institutions' own protocols. Collaborator samples were shipped for TCRbeta analysis as frozen whole blood, isolated PBMCs, or DNA extracted from either sample type. The receptor comes from a human donor with acute or convalescent COVID-19. The donor label of this sample is uncertain. Input material: peripheral blood. Recombination connected TRBV30 to TRBJ1-6, with the D gene uncertain. The nucleotide sequence is TGTGCCTGGAGCCTACCTGGTCTCCTCCACTTT. Its protein reads: CAWSLPGLLHF.